Each of the 20 T cell receptor beta chains below was sequenced from the same sample in a study of CD8+CD57+ T cells in acquired aplastic anemia. For CDR3 and TCR beta VDJ profiling, genomic DNA was the template used. TCRdb re-analysed the reads in MiXCR, keeping a single row per CDR3 protein. Here the sample spans some 160,000 distinct CDR3 sequences, more than 40% being singletons. Individuals selected for sequencing had exhibited CD8+CD57+ cell expansion on flow cytometry. The specimen was sorted CD4+, CD8+, or CD8+CD57+ T cells (not recorded which) from PBMCs. All receptors derive from a human donor with aplastic anemia.

This clonotype was seen ten or more times. The J gene is TRBJ1-5, the V gene TRBV7-2; D unclear. Trimming pared 5 bases from V and 0 bases from J, leaving 5 bases between. The CDR3 is 13 amino acids. Germline V gene data show CDR1 as SGHTA and CDR2 as FQGNSA. CDR3: CASSAFSNQPQHF. In DNA, the CDR3 is TGTGCCAGCAGCGCTTTTAGCAATCAGCCCCAGCATTTT. The full variable domain, rest sourced from reference TRBV7-2 and TRBJ1-5, is GAGVSQSPSNKVTEKGKDVELRCDPISGHTALYWYRQSLGQGLEFLIYFQGNSAPDKSGLPSDRFSAERTGGSVSTLTIQRTQQEDSAVYLCASSAFSNQPQHFGDGTRLSIL.

The chain employs TRBV29-1 and TRBJ2-5; D remains unclear. CDR3 size: 12 residues. V dropped 5 bases and J dropped 5 bases, with 12 bases sitting between them. The V gene's germline CDR1 is SQVTM and CDR2 ANQGSEA. The CDR3 bases are TGCAGCGTTTCGGAGTTCCAGGAGACCCAGTACTTC. Translating gives CSVSEFQETQYF.

Regarding this clonotype: A much larger clone lies one base from this, so it may be a read error. V is TRBV12-5 and J is TRBJ1-5; D might be TRBD1 (6 bases). The germline CDR1 and CDR2 sequences are LGHNT and FRNRAP. CDR3 size: 14 residues. The CDR3 region is CACGLYGGGQPQHF. CDR3 nucleotides: TGTGCTTGTGGTTTGTACGGGGGCGGACAGCCCCAGCATTTT.

This clonotype was counted only a few times. The rearrangement joins TRBV30 to TRBJ2-3; D tentatively reads TRBD1 or TRBD2 (6 bases each). V lost 4 bases and J 4 bases, leaving 12 bases between the germline ends. The CDR3 consists of 13 residues. Germline V CDR1 and CDR2: GTSNPN, SVGIG (reference sequence). CDR3 protein: CAWTEGGPDTQYF. In DNA, the CDR3 is TGTGCCTGGACCGAGGGGGGCCCAGATACGCAGTATTTT.

This clonotype was seen many times. The V call is TRBV5-1, the J call TRBJ2-5; no reliable D call. CDR1 and CDR2 (germline): SGHRS, YFSETQ. There are 13 residues in the CDR3. Between the trimmed V and J ends, which lost 5 bases and 5 bases, there was a span of 13 bases. The CDR3 protein is CASRVGVSETQYF. In DNA form, the CDR3 reads TGCGCCAGCAGGGTCGGAGTTTCGGAGACCCAGTACTTC.

This chain joins TRBV15 and TRBJ1-2, with 7 bases matching TRBD1. Germline V CDR1 and CDR2: LNHNV, YYDKDF (reference sequence). This CDR3 is built from 13 residues. The ends lost 6 bases at V and 7 bases at J; junction bases unmatched: 8. CDR3 amino acids: CATRVDRVGGYTF. CDR3 sequence (DNA): TGTGCCACCAGAGTAGACAGGGTAGGTGGCTACACCTTC.

This clonotype was counted between two and nine times. This chain joins TRBV29-1 and TRBJ2-3; D gene uncertain. Germline values: CDR1 SQVTM, CDR2 ANQGSEA. V was trimmed by 3 bases and J by 2 bases, leaving 12 bases between them. This CDR3 has 14 residues. The CDR3 DNA sequence: TGCAGCGTTGAGAAGGAGTTTACCACAGATACGCAGTATTTT. Translation gives CSVEKEFTTDTQYF.

This clonotype has a count of ten or more. The chain links TRBV6-1 to TRBJ2-7; D might be TRBD1 (6 bases). Germline V gene data show CDR1 as MNHNS and CDR2 as SASEGT. Trimming took 2 bases from V and 1 from J, leaving 15 bases between them. The CDR3 covers 16 residues. Here the CDR3 reads CASSERTLTGSYEQYF. CDR3 DNA sequence: TGTGCCAGCAGTGAACGAACCTTGACAGGTTCCTACGAGCAGTACTTC.

Comments on this clonotype: An end of the junction does not agree with germline; a read error may underlie this. The genes are TRBV9 and TRBJ1-1; D gene unclear. The CDR3 is 14 residues long. Germline loops: CDR1 SGDLS, CDR2 YYNGEE. The CDR3 sequence: CASSVEQQYTEAFF. CDR3 DNA: TGTGCCAGCAGCGTAGAACAGCAATACACCGAAGCTTTCTTT. The whole variable domain, remainder taken from reference TRBV9 and TRBJ1-1, is DSGVTQTPKHLITATGQRVTLRCSPRSGDLSVYWYQQSLDQGLQFLIQYYNGEERAKGNILERFSAQQFPDLHSELNLSSLELGDSALYFCASSVEQQYTEAFFGQGTRLTVV.

This clonotype was found many times. V is TRBV16 and J is TRBJ2-7; D not certain. Germline CDR1 KGHSY, CDR2 FQNENV. V gave up 2 bases and J gave up 6 bases, with 14 bases separating them. The CDR3 has 14 residues. The CDR3 DNA follows: TGTGCCAGCAGCCAAGGCCCGGATTCGATCGAGCAGTACTTC. Translating gives CASSQGPDSIEQYF. The complete variable domain, with remaining parts taken from reference TRBV16 and TRBJ2-7, reads GEEVAQTPKHLVRGEGQKAKLYCAPIKGHSYVFWYQQVLKNEFKFLISFQNENVFDETGMPKERFSAKCLPNSPCSLEIQATKLEDSAVYFCASSQGPDSIEQYFGPGTRLTVT.

This clonotype was observed many times. The CDR3 spells CASSTRDHEFF. As DNA, the CDR3 is TGTGCCAGCAGTACCCGGGACCATGAATTCTTT. The gene calls are TRBV6-5 and TRBJ1-1; TRBD1 might be the D (5 bases). The CDR3 sequence is 11 residues long. V was trimmed by 5 bases and J by 14 bases, leaving 15 bases between them. Germline V gene lookup returns CDR1 MNHEY and CDR2 SVGAGI.

J is TRBJ2-1 and V is TRBV18, with 10 bases that match TRBD2. The CDR3 runs 15 residues. The germline gives CDR1 KGHSH, CDR2 LQKENI. With V trimmed by 6 bases and J by 4 bases, 6 bases remained unmatched. The CDR3 protein is CASSPEREGYNEQFF. CDR3 DNA: TGTGCCAGCTCTCCCGAGCGGGAGGGTTACAATGAGCAGTTCTTC. The whole variable domain, remainder taken from reference TRBV18 and TRBJ2-1, is NAGVMQNPRHLVRRRGQEARLRCSPMKGHSHVYWYRQLPEEGLKFMVYLQKENIIDESGMPKERFSAEFPKEGPSILRIQQVVRGDSAAYFCASSPEREGYNEQFFGPGTRLTVL.

To note about this clonotype: One end of the junction fails to match germline, which may point to a read error. The chain employs TRBV5-1 and TRBJ2-7; 13 bases align to TRBD2. Germline values: CDR1 SGHRS, CDR2 YFSETQ. The CDR3 has 18 residues. CDR3: CASSLRTSGSGELYEQYF. The CDR3, as DNA: TGCGCCAGCAGCTTGAGGACTAGCGGGAGTGGGGAGTTGTACGAACAGTACTTC. The whole variable domain, filled in from reference TRBV5-1 and TRBJ2-7, reads KAGVTQTPRYLIKTRGQQVTLSCSPISGHRSVSWYQQTPGQGLQFLFEYFSETQRNKGNFPGRFSGRQFSNSRSEMNVSTLELGDSALYLCASSLRTSGSGELYEQYFGPGTRLTVT.

This clonotype was counted a few times. The chain couples TRBV6-5 to TRBJ2-3; no definite D call. V was shortened by 1 base and J by 2 bases, with 7 bases between the two germline ends. CDR1 and CDR2 from the germline V gene are MNHEY and SVGAGI. The CDR3 runs to 14 residues. CDR3 nucleotides: TGTGCCAGCAGTTACTTACACTCCACAGATACGCAGTATTTT. As protein: CASSYLHSTDTQYF.

This clonotype was observed a handful of times. The rearrangement joins TRBV19 to TRBJ2-3; D not certain. The CDR3 runs 11 residues. The germline V gene has CDR1 LNHDA and CDR2 SQIVND (reference sequence). Trimming took 3 bases from V and 4 from J, leaving 2 bases between them. The chain's CDR3 is CASSIADTQYF. The DNA for the CDR3 is TGTGCCAGTAGTATCGCAGATACGCAGTATTTT. The whole variable domain, filled in from reference TRBV19 and TRBJ2-3, reads DGGITQSPKYLFRKEGQNVTLSCEQNLNHDAMYWYRQDPGQGLRLIYYSQIVNDFQKGDIAEGYSVSREKKESFPLTVTSAQKNPTAFYLCASSIADTQYFGPGTRLTVL.

CDR3 region: CAISLTSGRGYEQYF. CDR3 coding DNA: TGTGCCATCAGCCTGACTAGCGGGAGGGGATACGAGCAGTACTTC. V usage is TRBV10-3 and J usage is TRBJ2-7, with TRBD2 matching 14 bases. The germline V gene has CDR1 ENHRY and CDR2 SYGVKD. This CDR3 has 15 amino acids. The J segment lost 4 bases and the V segment lost 6 bases, leaving 5 bases of the junction unmatched.

V is TRBV2 and J is TRBJ1-4; D not resolved. The germline V gene encodes CDR1 SNHLY and CDR2 FYNNEI. Trimming took off 6 bases at V and 0 bases at J, with 8 bases between the two ends. The CDR3 is 14 amino acids. CDR3 loop: CASRTVTTNEKLFF. As DNA, the CDR3 is TGTGCCAGCAGAACAGTTACAACTAATGAAAAACTGTTTTTT. The full variable domain, its missing parts supplied by reference TRBV2 and TRBJ1-4, is EPEVTQTPSHQVTQMGQEVILRCVPISNHLYFYWYRQILGQKVEFLVSFYNNEISEKSEIFDDQFSVERPDGSNFTLKIRSTKLEDSAMYFCASRTVTTNEKLFFGSGTQLSVL.

This clonotype was recorded many times. The chain recombines TRBV6-5 with TRBJ2-2; 8 positions agree with TRBD2. The CDR3 extends over 16 amino acids. J lost 7 bases, V lost 2 bases, and 9 bases had no gene match. CDR1 and CDR2 (germline): MNHEY, SVGAGI. The CDR3 DNA reads TGTGCCAGCAGTTACGCCCGACTAGCGTTGGGCGGGGAGCTGTTTTTT. This translates into CASSYARLALGGELFF.

This clonotype was picked up many times. The genes are TRBV10-3 and TRBJ1-1; possible D gene TRBD1, 5 bases. Between the trimmed V and J ends, which lost 3 bases and 0 bases, there was a span of 17 bases. From germline, CDR1 is ENHRY and CDR2 SYGVKD. This CDR3 is 17 amino acids long. CDR3 sequence: CAISDNPGLPMNTEAFF. CDR3 coding DNA: TGTGCCATCAGTGATAACCCGGGGCTACCGATGAACACTGAAGCTTTCTTT.

The chain couples TRBV20-1 to TRBJ2-7; 12 bases align to TRBD2. This CDR3 region has 15 residues. The trim removed 0 bases at V and 4 bases at J, leaving 4 bases unmatched. Germline values: CDR1 DFQATT, CDR2 SNEGSKA (reference sequence). The CDR3 is CSARDPGTSGYEQYF. The CDR3 bases are TGCAGTGCTAGAGATCCCGGGACTAGCGGGTACGAGCAGTACTTC.